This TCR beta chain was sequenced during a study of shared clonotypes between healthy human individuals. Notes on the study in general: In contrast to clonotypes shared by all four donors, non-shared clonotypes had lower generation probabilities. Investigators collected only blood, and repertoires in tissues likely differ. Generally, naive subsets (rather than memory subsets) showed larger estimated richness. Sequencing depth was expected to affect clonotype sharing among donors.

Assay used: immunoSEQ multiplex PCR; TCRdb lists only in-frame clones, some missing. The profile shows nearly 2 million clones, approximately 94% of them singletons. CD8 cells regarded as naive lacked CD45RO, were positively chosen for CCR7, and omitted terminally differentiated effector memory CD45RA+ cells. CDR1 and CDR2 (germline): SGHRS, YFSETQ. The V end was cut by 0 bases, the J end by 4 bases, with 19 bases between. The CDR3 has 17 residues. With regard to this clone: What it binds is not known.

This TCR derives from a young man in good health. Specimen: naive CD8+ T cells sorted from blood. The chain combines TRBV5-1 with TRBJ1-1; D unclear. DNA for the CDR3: TGCGCCAGCAGCTTGGTCGCCCTCCGCCCGGGTAGCACTGAAGCTTTCTTT. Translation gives CASSLVALRPGSTEAFF.